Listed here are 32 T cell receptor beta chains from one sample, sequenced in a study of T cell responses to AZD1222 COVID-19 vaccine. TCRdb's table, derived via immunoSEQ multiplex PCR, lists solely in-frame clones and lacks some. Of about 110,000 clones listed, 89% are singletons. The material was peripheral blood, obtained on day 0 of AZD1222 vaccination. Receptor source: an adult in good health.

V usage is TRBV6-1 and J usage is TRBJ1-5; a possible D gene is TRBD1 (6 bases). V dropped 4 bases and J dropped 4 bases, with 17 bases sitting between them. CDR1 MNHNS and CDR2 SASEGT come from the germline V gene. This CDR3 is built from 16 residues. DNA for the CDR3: TGTGCCAGCAGTGCAGGGGCGAGGGGAAATAATCAGCCCCAGCATTTT. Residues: CASSAGARGNNQPQHF.

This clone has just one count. CDR3 sequence reads: CASSYAGPQETQYF. CDR3 DNA: TGTGCCAGCAGCTACGCTGGACCTCAGGAGACCCAGTACTTC. The chain combines TRBV7-2 with TRBJ2-5, with D unclear. The CDR3 loop spans 14 amino acids. Trimming took 4 bases from V and 5 from J, leaving 14 bases between them. Germline CDR1 SGHTA, CDR2 FQGNSA.

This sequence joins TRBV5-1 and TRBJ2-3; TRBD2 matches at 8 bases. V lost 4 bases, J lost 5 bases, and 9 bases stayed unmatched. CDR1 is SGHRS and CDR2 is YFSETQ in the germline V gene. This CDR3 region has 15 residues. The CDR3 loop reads CASSNREGLGDTQYF. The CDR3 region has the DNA TGCGCCAGCAGCAATCGGGAGGGCCTGGGAGATACGCAGTATTTT.

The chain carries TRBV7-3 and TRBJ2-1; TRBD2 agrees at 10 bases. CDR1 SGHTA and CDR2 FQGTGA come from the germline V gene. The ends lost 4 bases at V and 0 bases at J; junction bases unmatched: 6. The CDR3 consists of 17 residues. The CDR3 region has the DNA TGTGCCAGCAGCTCGGGGGCTAGCGGGAGCTCCTACAATGAGCAGTTCTTC. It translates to CASSSGASGSSYNEQFF.

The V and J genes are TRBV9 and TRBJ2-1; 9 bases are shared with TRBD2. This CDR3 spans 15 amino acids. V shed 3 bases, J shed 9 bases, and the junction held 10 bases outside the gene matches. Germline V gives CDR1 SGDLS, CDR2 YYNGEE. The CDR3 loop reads CASSEAGGPTSEQFF. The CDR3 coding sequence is TGTGCCAGCAGCGAAGCGGGAGGCCCAACAAGTGAGCAGTTCTTC.

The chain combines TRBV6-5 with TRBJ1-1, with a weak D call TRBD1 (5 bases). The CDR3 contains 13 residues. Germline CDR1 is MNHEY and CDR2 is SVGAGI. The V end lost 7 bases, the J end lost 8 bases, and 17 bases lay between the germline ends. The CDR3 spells CASTKGIYQEAFF. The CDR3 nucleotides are TGTGCCAGCACCAAGGGGATTTATCAAGAAGCTTTCTTT.

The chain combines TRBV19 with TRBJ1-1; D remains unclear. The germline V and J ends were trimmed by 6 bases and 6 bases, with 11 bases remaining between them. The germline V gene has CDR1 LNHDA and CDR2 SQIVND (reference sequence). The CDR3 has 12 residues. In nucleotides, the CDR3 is TGTGCCAGTAGCCCCTGGAGGGCTGAAGCTTTCTTT. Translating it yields CASSPWRAEAFF.

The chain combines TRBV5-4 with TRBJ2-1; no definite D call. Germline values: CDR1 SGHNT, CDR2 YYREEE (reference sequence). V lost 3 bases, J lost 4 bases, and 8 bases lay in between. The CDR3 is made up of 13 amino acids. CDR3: CASSSTVYNEQFF. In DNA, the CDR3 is TGTGCCAGCAGCTCGACGGTGTACAATGAGCAGTTCTTC.

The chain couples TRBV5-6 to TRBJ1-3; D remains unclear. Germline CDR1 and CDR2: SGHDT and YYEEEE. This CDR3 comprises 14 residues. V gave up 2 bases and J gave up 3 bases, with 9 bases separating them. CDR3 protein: CASSLEGFGNTIYF. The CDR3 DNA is TGTGCCAGCAGCTTAGAAGGGTTTGGAAACACCATATATTTT. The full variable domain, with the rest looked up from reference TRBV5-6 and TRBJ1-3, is DAGVTQSPTHLIKTRGQQVTLRCSPKSGHDTVSWYQQALGQGPQFIFQYYEEEERQRGNFPDRFSGHQFPNYSSELNVNALLLGDSALYLCASSLEGFGNTIYFGEGSWLTVV.

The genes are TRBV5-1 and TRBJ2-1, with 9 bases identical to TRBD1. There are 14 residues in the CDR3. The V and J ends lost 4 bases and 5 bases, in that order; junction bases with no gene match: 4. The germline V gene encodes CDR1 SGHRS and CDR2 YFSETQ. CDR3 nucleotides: TGCGCCAGCAGCACACAGGGGGCGGACAATGAGCAGTTCTTC. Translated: CASSTQGADNEQFF.

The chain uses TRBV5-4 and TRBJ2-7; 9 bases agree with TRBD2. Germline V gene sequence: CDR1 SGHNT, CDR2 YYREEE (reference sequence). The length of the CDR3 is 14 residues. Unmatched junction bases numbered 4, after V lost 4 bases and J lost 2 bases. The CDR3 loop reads CASSISGSAYEQYF. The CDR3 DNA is TGTGCCAGCAGCATTAGCGGGAGCGCCTACGAGCAGTACTTC.

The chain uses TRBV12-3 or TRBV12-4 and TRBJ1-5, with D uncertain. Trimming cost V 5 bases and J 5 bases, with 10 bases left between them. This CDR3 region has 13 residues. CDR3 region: CASSPANHQPQHF. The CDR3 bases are TGTGCCAGCAGTCCAGCCAATCATCAGCCCCAGCATTTT.

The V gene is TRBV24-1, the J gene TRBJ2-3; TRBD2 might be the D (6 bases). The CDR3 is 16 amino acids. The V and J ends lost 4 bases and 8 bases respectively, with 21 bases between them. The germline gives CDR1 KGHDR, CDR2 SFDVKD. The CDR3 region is CATSERDLSQTGTQYF. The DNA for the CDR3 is TGTGCCACCAGTGAGCGGGACCTTTCCCAGACCGGTACGCAGTATTTT.

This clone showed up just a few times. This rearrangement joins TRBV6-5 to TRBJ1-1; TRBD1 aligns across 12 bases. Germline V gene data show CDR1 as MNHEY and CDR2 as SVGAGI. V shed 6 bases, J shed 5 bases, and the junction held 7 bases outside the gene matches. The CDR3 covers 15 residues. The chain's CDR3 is CASRPPGQGATEAFF. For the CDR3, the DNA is TGTGCCAGCAGACCTCCGGGACAGGGGGCAACTGAAGCTTTCTTT.

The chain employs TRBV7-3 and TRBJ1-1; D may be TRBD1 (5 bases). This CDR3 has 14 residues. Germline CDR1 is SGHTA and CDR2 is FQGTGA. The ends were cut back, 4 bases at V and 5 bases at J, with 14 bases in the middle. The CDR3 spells CASSSSTDFTEAFF. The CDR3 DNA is TGTGCCAGCAGCTCCTCGACAGATTTTACTGAAGCTTTCTTT.

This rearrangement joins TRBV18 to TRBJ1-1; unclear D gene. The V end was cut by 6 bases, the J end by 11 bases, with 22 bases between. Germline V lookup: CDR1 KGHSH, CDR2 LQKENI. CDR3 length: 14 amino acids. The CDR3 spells CASSPDGPPSGAFF. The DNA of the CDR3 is TGTGCCAGCTCTCCCGACGGGCCCCCTTCGGGGGCTTTCTTT.

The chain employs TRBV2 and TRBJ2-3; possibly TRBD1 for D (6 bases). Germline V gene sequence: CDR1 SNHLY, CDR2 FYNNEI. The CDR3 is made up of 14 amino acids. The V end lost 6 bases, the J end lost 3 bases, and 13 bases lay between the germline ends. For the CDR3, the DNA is TGTGCCAGCAGACAGGGAGAAGGTACAGATACGCAGTATTTT. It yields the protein CASRQGEGTDTQYF.

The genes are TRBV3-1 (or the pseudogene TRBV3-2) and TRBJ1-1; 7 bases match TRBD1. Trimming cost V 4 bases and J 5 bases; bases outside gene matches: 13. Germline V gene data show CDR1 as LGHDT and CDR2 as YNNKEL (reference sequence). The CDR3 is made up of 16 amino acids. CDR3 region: CASSRESQGRGTEAFF. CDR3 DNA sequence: TGTGCCAGCAGCCGAGAGTCACAGGGGAGGGGAACTGAAGCTTTCTTT.

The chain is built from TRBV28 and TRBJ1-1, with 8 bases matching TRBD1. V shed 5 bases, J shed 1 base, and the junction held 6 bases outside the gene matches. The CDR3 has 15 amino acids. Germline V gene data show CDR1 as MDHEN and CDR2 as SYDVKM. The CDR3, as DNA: TGTGCCAGCAGTACCCAGGGGGCAGGGAACACTGAAGCTTTCTTT. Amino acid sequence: CASSTQGAGNTEAFF.

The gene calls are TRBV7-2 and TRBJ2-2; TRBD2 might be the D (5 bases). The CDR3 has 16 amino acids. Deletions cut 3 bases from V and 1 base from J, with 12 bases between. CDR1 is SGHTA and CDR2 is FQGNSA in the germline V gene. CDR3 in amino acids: CASSLVYGMNTGELFF. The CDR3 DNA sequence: TGTGCCAGCAGCTTGGTCTACGGGATGAACACCGGGGAGCTGTTTTTT.

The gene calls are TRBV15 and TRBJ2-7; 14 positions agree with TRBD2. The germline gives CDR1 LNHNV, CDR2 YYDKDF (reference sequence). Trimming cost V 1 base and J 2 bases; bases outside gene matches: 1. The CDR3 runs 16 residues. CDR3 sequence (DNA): TGTGCCACCAGCAGAGGGGGACTAGCGGGAGCCTACGAGCAGTACTTC. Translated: CATSRGGLAGAYEQYF.

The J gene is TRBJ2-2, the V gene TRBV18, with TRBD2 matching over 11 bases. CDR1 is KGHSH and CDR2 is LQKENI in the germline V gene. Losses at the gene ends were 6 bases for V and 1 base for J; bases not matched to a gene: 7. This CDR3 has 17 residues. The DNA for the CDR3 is TGTGCCAGCTCGATCAGACTAGCGGGATTGAACACCGGGGAGCTGTTTTTT. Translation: CASSIRLAGLNTGELFF.

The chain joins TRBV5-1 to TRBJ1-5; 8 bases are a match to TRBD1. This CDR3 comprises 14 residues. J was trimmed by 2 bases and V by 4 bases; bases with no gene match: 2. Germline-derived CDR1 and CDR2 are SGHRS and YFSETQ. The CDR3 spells CASSEGQGNQPQHF. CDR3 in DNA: TGCGCCAGCAGCGAGGGACAGGGCAATCAGCCCCAGCATTTT.

CDR3 protein: CASKTHTLSGGLSYEQYF. For the CDR3, the DNA is TGTGCCAGCAAGACTCATACCTTATCGGGAGGGTTGTCCTACGAGCAGTACTTC. The chain couples TRBV2 to TRBJ2-7, with 8 bases matching TRBD2. V shed 7 bases, J shed 1 base, and the junction held 18 bases outside the gene matches. The germline gives CDR1 SNHLY, CDR2 FYNNEI. There are 18 residues in the CDR3.

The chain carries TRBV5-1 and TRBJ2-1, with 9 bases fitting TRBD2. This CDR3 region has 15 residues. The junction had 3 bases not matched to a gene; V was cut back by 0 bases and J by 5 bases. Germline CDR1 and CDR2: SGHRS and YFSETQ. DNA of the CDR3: TGCGCCAGCAGCTTGGGGTCTAGCGGGAACAATGAGCAGTTCTTC. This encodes CASSLGSSGNNEQFF.

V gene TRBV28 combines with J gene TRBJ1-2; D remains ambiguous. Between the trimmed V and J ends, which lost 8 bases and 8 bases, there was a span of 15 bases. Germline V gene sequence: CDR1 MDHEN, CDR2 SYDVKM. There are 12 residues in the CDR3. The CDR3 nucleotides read TGTGCCAGCTCTCAAGCCTCCGGCGGCTACACCTTC. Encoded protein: CASSQASGGYTF.

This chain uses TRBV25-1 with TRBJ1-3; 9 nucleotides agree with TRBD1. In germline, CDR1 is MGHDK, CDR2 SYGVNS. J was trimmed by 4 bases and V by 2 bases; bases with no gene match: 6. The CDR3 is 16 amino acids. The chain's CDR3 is CASSEPGTGPGNTIYF. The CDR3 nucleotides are TGTGCCAGCAGTGAACCAGGGACAGGGCCCGGAAACACCATATATTTT.

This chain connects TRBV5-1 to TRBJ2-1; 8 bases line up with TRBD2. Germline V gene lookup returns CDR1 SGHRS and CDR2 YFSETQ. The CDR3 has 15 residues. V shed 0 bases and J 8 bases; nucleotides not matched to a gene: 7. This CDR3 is CASSLDIGTRDEQFF. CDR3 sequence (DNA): TGCGCCAGCAGCTTGGACATCGGGACTAGAGATGAGCAGTTCTTC. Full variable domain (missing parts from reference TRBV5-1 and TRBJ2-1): KAGVTQTPRYLIKTRGQQVTLSCSPISGHRSVSWYQQTPGQGLQFLFEYFSETQRNKGNFPGRFSGRQFSNSRSEMNVSTLELGDSALYLCASSLDIGTRDEQFFGPGTRLTVL.

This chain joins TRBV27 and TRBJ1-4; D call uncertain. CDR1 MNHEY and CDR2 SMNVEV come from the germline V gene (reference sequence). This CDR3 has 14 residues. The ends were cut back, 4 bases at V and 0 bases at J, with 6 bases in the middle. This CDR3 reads CASSSSATNEKLFF. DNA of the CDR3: TGTGCCAGCAGTTCGTCGGCAACTAATGAAAAACTGTTTTTT.

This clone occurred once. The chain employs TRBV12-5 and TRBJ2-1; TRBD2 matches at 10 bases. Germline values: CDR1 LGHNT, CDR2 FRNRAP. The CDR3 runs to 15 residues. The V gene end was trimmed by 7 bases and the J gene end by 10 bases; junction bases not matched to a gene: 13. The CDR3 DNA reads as TGTGCTAGTGTCTTGGGGACTAGCGCGCTTAGGGAGCAGTTCTTC. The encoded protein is CASVLGTSALREQFF.

CDR3 loop: CASLARAGEGTDTQYF. CDR3 sequence (DNA): TGTGCCTCCCTAGCGAGAGCGGGAGAAGGCACAGATACGCAGTATTTT. The gene calls are TRBV5-4 and TRBJ2-3, with 8 bases that match TRBD2. CDR1 is SGHNT and CDR2 is YYREEE in the germline V gene (reference sequence). This CDR3 is built from 16 residues. Losses at the gene ends were 10 bases for V and 1 base for J; bases not matched to a gene: 14.

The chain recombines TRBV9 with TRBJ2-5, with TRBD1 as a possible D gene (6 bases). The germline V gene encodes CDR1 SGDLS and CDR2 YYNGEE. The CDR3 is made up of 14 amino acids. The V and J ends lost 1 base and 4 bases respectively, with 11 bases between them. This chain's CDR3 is CASSVKSGAETQYF. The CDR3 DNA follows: TGTGCCAGCAGCGTAAAATCAGGGGCAGAGACCCAGTACTTC. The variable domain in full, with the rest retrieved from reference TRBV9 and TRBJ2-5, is DSGVTQTPKHLITATGQRVTLRCSPRSGDLSVYWYQQSLDQGLQFLIQYYNGEERAKGNILERFSAQQFPDLHSELNLSSLELGDSALYFCASSVKSGAETQYFGPGTRLLVL.